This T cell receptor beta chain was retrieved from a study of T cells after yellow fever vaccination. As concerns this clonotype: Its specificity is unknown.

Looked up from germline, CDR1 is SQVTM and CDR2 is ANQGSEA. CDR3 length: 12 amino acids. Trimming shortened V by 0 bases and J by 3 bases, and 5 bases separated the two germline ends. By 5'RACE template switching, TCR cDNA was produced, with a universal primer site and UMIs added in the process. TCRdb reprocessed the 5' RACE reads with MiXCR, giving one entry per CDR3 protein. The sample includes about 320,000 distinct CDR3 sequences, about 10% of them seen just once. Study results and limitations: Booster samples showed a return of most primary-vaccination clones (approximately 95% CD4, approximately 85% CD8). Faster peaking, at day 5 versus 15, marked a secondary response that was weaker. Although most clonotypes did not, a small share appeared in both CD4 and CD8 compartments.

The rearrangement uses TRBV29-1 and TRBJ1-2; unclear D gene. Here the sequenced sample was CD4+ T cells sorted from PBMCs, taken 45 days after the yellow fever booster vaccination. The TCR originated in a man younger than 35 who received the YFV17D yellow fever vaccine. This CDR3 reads CSVEDRDYGYTF. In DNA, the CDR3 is TGCAGCGTTGAAGATCGGGACTATGGCTACACCTTC.